This T cell receptor beta chain was recorded in a study of beta chain features in type 1 diabetes. Every isolated RNA sample was fully reverse transcribed, so sequencing captured expressed TCRB transcripts. The method was immunoSEQ multiplex PCR; TCRdb's version includes in-frame clones alone and lacks a portion of them. The table includes some 270,000 clones, about 7.8% detected once. Germline CDR1 SEHNR, CDR2 FQNEAQ (reference sequence). Trimming took 3 bases from V and 2 from J, leaving 13 bases between them. CDR3 length: 15 amino acids. This clone was found a few times. Sequencing used central memory CD4+ T cells from blood. The gene calls are TRBV7-9 and TRBJ2-5; a weak D match, TRBD2 (6 bases). This clonotype was obtained from a woman younger than 30 in good health. The CDR3 reads CASSFDDGRQETQYF. The CDR3 region has the DNA TGTGCCAGCAGCTTTGATGACGGGAGACAAGAGACCCAGTACTTC.